Reported below is one T cell receptor beta chain. J was trimmed by 5 bases and V by 5 bases; bases with no gene match: 8. Germline assignment: CDR1 WNHNN and CDR2 SYGVQD (reference sequence). This CDR3 region has 14 residues. This sample was taken from a study of blood T cell repertoires in COVID-19. Study details: Both acute and convalescent COVID-19 samples were obtained from the United States, Italy and Spain.

Repertoires were generated with immunoSEQ multiplex PCR, while TCRdb's copy carries only in-frame clones and drops some. This table holds tens of thousands of clones, approximately 86% found once. This rearrangement joins TRBV10-1 to TRBJ1-1; 7 bases are shared with TRBD1. The sample consisted of peripheral blood. This clonotype was sampled from a human donor in a cohort sampled during active COVID-19. The CDR3 DNA sequence: TGCGCCAGCAGTCGGGACAGTCGAACGACTGAAGCTTTCTTT. It translates to CASSRDSRTTEAFF.